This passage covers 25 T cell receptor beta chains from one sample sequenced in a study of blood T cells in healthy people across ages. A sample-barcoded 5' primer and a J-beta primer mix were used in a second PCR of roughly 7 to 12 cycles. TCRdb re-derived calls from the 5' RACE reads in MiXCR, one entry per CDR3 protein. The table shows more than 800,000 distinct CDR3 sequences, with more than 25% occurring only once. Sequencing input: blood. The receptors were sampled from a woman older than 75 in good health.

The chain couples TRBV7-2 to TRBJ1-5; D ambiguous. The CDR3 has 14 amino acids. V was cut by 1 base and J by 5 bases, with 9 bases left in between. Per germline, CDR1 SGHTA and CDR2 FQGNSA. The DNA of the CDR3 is TGTGCCAGCAGCTTAGTCGGGTTGTATCAGCCCCAGCATTTT. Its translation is CASSLVGLYQPQHF.

The DNA of the CDR3 is TGTGCCAGCAGCTTAGTGGACAGGAACATTCAGTACTTC. Translating it yields CASSLVDRNIQYF. This chain uses TRBV7-2 with TRBJ2-4, with 7 bases aligning to TRBD1. Germline CDR1 reads SGHTA; CDR2 reads FQGNSA. The V segment lost 1 base and the J segment 7 bases; nucleotides outside the gene matches: 1. The CDR3 loop spans 13 amino acids.

This CDR3 reads CASSRDGQGSPLHF. The DNA for the CDR3 is TGTGCCAGCAGCCGGGACGGTCAGGGTTCACCCCTCCACTTT. This chain links TRBV3-1 with TRBJ1-6; TRBD1 is a possible D gene (5 bases). V gave up 4 bases and J gave up 9 bases, with 13 bases separating them. This CDR3 comprises 14 residues. CDR1 is LGHDT and CDR2 is YNNKEL in the germline V gene (reference sequence).

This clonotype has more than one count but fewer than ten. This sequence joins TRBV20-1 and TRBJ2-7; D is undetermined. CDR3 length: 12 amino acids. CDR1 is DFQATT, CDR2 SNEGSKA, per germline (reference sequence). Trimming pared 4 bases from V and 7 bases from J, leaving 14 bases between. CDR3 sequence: CSATKRRGEQYF. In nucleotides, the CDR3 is TGCAGTGCTACCAAACGACGCGGTGAGCAGTACTTC.

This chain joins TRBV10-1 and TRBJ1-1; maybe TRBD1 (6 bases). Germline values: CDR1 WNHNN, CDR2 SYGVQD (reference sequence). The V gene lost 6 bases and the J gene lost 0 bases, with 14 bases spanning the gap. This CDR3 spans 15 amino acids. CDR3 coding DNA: TGCGCCAGCAGGGAATCGAGGGACATGAACACTGAAGCTTTCTTT. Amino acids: CASRESRDMNTEAFF.

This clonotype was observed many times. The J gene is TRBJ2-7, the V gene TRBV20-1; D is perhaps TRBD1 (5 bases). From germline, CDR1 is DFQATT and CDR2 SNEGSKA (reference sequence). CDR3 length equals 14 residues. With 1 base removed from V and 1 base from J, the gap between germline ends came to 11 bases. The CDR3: CSARVQGSSYEQYF. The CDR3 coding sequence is TGCAGTGCTAGAGTTCAGGGTTCATCCTACGAGCAGTACTTC.

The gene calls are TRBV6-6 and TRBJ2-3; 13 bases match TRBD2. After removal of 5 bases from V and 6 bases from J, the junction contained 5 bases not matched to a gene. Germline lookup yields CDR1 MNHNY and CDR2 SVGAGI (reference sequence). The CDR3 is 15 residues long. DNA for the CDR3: TGTGCCAGCAGTAGGACTAGCGGGAGATCGGATACGCAGTATTTT. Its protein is CASSRTSGRSDTQYF.

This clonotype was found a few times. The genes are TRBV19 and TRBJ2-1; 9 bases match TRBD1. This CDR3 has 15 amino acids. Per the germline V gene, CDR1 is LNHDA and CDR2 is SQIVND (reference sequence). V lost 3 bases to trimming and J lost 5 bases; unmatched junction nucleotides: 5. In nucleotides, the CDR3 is TGTGCCAGTAGTATTGGGACAGGGCGCCACAATGAGCAGTTCTTC. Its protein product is CASSIGTGRHNEQFF.

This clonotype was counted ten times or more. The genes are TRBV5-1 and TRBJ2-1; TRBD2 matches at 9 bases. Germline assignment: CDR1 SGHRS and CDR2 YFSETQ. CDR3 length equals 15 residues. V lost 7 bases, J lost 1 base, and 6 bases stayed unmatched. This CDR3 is CASGSLAGSYNEQFF. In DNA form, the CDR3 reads TGCGCCAGCGGCTCTCTAGCGGGGTCCTACAATGAGCAGTTCTTC.

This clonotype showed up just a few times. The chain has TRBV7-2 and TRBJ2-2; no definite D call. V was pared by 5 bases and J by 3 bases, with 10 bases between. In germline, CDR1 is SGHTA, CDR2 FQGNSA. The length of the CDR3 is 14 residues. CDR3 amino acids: CASSPEPHTGELFF. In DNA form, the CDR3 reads TGTGCCAGCAGCCCCGAGCCCCACACCGGGGAGCTGTTTTTT.

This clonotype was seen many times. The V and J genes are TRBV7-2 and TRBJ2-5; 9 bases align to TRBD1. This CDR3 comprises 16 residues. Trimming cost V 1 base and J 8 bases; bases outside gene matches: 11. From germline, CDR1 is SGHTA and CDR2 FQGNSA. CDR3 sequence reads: CASSLEGTGRRRTQYF. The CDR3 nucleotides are TGTGCCAGCAGCTTAGAAGGGACAGGGCGGAGGAGAACCCAGTACTTC.

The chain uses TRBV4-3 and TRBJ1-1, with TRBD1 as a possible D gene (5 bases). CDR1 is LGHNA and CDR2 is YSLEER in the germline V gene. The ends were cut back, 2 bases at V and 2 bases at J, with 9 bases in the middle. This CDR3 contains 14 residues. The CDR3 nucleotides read TGCGCCAGCAGCCAATGGGGGGATAACACTGAAGCTTTCTTT. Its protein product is CASSQWGDNTEAFF.

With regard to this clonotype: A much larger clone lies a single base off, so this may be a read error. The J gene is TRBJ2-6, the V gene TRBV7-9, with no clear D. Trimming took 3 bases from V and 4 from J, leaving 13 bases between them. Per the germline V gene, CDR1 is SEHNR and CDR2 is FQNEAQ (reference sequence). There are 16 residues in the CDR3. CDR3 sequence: CASSFMLGEGANVLTF. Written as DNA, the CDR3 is TGTGCCAGCAGCTTTATGTTAGGAGAGGGGGCCAACGTCCTGACTTTC.

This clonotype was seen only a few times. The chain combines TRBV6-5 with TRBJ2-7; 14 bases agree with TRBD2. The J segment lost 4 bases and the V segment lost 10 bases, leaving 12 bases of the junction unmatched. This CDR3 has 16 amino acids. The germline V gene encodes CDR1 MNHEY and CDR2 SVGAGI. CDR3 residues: CATSGTSGGLTYEQYF. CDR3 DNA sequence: TGTGCCACCTCCGGGACTAGCGGGGGCTTAACGTACGAGCAGTACTTC.

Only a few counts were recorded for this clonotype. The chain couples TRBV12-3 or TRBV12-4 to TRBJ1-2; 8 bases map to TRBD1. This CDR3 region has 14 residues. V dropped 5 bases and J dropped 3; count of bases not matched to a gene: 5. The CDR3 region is CASSPTQGDYGYTF. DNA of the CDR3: TGTGCCAGCAGTCCCACACAGGGGGACTATGGCTACACCTTC.

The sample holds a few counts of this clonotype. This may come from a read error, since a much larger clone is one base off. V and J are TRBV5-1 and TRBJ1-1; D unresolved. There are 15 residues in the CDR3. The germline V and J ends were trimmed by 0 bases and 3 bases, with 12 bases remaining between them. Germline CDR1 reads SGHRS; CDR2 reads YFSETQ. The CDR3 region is CASSLGSGWDTEAFF. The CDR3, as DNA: TGCGCCAGCAGCTTGGGCTCGGGGTGGGACACTGAAGCTTTCTTT.

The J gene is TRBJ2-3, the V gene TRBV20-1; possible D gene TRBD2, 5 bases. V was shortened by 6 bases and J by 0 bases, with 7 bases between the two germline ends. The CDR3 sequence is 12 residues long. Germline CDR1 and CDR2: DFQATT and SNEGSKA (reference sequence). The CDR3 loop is CSAGESTDTQYF. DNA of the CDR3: TGCAGTGCGGGAGAGAGCACAGATACGCAGTATTTT.

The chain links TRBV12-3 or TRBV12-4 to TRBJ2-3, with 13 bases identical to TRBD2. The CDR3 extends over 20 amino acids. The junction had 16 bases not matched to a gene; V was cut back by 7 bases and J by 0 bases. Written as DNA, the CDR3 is TGTGCCAGCACAAACCGAGGACTAGCGGGAGTCCAGGCGAGCACAGATACGCAGTATTTT. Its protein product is CASTNRGLAGVQASTDTQYF.

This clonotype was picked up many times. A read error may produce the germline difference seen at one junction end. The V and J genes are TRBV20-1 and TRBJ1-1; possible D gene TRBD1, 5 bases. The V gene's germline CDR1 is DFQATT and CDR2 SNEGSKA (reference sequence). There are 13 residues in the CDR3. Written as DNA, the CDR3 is TGCAGTGCTAGGAGAGGGGTGAAGACTGAAGCTTTCTTT. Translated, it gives CSARRGVKTEAFF.

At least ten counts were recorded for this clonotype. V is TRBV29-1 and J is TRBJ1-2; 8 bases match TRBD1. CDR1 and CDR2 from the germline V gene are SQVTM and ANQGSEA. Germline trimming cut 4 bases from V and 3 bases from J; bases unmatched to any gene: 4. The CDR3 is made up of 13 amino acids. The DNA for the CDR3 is TGCAGCGTTGCAGGGGGCGCCGACTATGGCTACACCTTC. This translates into CSVAGGADYGYTF. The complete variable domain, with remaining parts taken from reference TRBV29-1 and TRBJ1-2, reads SAVISQKPSRDICQRGTSLTIQCQVDSQVTMMFWYRQQPGQSLTLIATANQGSEATYESGFVIDKFPISRPNLTFSTLTVSNMSPEDSSIYLCSVAGGADYGYTFGSGTRLTVV.

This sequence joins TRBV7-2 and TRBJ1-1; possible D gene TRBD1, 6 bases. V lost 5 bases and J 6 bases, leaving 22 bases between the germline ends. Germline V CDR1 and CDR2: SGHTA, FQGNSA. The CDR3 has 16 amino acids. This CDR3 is CASSQRGANFNPEAFF. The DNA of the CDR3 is TGTGCCAGCAGCCAACGGGGGGCGAATTTTAATCCTGAAGCTTTCTTT.

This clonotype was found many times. CDR3 residues: CASSEGPSGGALEQFF. CDR3 DNA: TGTGCCAGCAGTGAGGGTCCCAGCGGGGGGGCCCTTGAGCAGTTCTTC. This chain links TRBV6-2 or TRBV6-3 with TRBJ2-1; 10 positions match TRBD2. V gave up 5 bases and J gave up 9 bases; unmatched junction bases: 13. The CDR3 spans 16 residues. Germline V gives CDR1 MNHEY, CDR2 SVGEGT.

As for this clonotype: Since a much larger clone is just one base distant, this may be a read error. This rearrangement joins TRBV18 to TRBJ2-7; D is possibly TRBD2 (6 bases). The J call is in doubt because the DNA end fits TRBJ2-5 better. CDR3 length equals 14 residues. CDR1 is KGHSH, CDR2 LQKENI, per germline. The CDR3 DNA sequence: TGTGCCGGCTCATACTACGGACGGGGGGAGACCCAGTACTTC. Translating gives CAGSYYGRGETQYF.

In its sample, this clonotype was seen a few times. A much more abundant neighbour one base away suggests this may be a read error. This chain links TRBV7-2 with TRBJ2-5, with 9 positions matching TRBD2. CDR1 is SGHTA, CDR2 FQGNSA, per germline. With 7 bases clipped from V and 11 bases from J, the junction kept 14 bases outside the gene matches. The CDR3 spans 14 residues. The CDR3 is CASNLAGTGDEQYF. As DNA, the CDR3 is TGTGCCAGCAACCTAGCGGGGACGGGTGATGAGCAGTACTTC.

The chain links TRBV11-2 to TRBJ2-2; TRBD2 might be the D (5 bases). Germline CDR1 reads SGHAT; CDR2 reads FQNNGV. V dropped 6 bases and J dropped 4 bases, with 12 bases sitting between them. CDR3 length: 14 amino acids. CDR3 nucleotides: TGTGCCAGCAGATGGGCCGCGGGCACCGGGGAGCTGTTTTTT. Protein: CASRWAAGTGELFF.